This T cell receptor beta chain was captured in a study of patients and donors after allogeneic stem cell transplantation. Trimming stripped 7 bases from V and 0 bases from J, with 22 bases between. The CDR3 length is 19 residues. CDR1 is SGHTA, CDR2 FQGNSA, per germline. TCRdb reanalysed the RT-PCR reads using MiXCR and keeps one entry per CDR3 protein. The repertoire includes roughly 200,000 distinct CDR3 sequences, 40% to 45% of them detected once, and 33% sits in the top ten. This clonotype was recorded once. The chain joins TRBV7-2 to TRBJ2-6; perhaps TRBD2 as D (5 bases). The clonotype comes from a human donor who was either an allogeneic HSCT recipient or a stem cell or donor lymphocyte infusion donor (not recorded which). It is not recorded whose cells these are; they may come from a transplant donor. Sequences were obtained from blood, either unsorted or a sorted T cell fraction (not recorded which). The CDR3 DNA reads as TGTGCCAGCATCCTCCCGAGGGAGACACCATTCTCTGGGGCCAACGTCCTGACTTTC. Translating it yields CASILPRETPFSGANVLTF.